These 24 T cell receptor beta chains share one sample of origin, sequenced in a study of T cell responses to AZD1222 COVID-19 vaccine. Data came from immunoSEQ multiplex PCR; TCRdb stores just in-frame clones and leaves some out. The data show some 150,000 clones, with about 92% seen just once and roughly 1.5% held by the top ten. The sequenced sample was peripheral blood, obtained 28 days after the second AZD1222 dose. All receptors derive from an adult who received the AZD1222 COVID-19 vaccine.

This chain links TRBV5-1 with TRBJ2-2, with TRBD2 identical over 14 bases. Germline loops: CDR1 SGHRS, CDR2 YFSETQ. V was pared by 1 base and J by 2 bases, with 7 bases of the junction left unmatched. CDR3 length: 19 residues. The CDR3 region has the DNA TGCGCCAGCAGCTTGAGGACTAGCGGGAGGTCCACAAACACCGGGGAGCTGTTTTTT. It is translated as CASSLRTSGRSTNTGELFF.

V and J are TRBV11-2 and TRBJ1-6, with 9 bases lining up with TRBD1. Germline-derived CDR1 and CDR2 are SGHAT and FQNNGV. The CDR3 loop spans 15 amino acids. The trim removed 5 bases at V and 7 bases at J, leaving 6 bases unmatched. The CDR3 loop is CASSRLQGANSPLHF. CDR3 DNA sequence: TGTGCCAGCAGCCGATTACAGGGGGCCAATTCACCCCTCCACTTT. Drawing the rest from reference TRBV11-2 and TRBJ1-6, the complete variable domain is EAGVAQSPRYKIIEKRQSVAFWCNPISGHATLYWYQQILGQGPKLLIQFQNNGVVDDSQLPKDRFSAERLKGVDSTLKIQPAKLEDSAVYLCASSRLQGANSPLHFGNGTRLTVT.

The chain is built from TRBV7-2 and TRBJ1-2; D is uncertain. Germline values: CDR1 SGHTA, CDR2 FQGNSA. V was trimmed by 1 base and J by 0 bases, leaving 6 bases between them. The CDR3 contains 14 residues. The chain's CDR3 is CASSLVDANYGYTF. The CDR3 DNA sequence: TGTGCCAGCAGCTTAGTCGATGCTAACTATGGCTACACCTTC.

The chain is built from TRBV23-1 and TRBJ1-5; D gene ambiguous. TRBV23-1 is sorted into the ORF group, with uncertain function. The CDR3 covers 10 residues. Trimming left V 8 bases short and J 10 bases short, with 9 bases between. The CDR3: CASGFRPQHF. CDR3 DNA: TGCGCCAGCGGTTTCCGTCCCCAGCATTTT.

V gene TRBV27 combines with J gene TRBJ2-7; TRBD1 aligns across 9 bases. The CDR3 covers 15 residues. Germline CDR1 is MNHEY and CDR2 is SMNVEV (reference sequence). Trimming took 6 bases from V and 5 from J; bases not matched to a gene: 11. The CDR3 loop is CASSNRGLWSHEQYF. CDR3 sequence (DNA): TGTGCCAGCAGCAACAGGGGGCTATGGTCCCACGAGCAGTACTTC.

The chain carries TRBV4-3 and TRBJ1-5; 7 bases line up with TRBD1. The germline V gene has CDR1 LGHNA and CDR2 YSLEER. The CDR3 is 15 amino acids. After removal of 3 bases from V and 6 bases from J, the junction contained 8 bases not matched to a gene. CDR3 DNA: TGCGCCAGCAGCCAGGGTGACAGGGAAGGTCAGCCCCAGCATTTT. As protein: CASSQGDREGQPQHF.

J is TRBJ2-7 and V is TRBV29-1; 10 nucleotides match TRBD2. The CDR3 runs 15 residues. The germline V gene encodes CDR1 SQVTM and CDR2 ANQGSEA. V trimming: 5 bases; J trimming: 1 base; junction bases outside the gene matches: 8. As DNA, the CDR3 is TGCAGCGTTACCCATAGCGGGAGGACTTCCTACGAGCAGTACTTC. Translating it yields CSVTHSGRTSYEQYF.

This chain links TRBV13 with TRBJ2-4; 8 bases match TRBD1. Germline values: CDR1 PRHDT, CDR2 FYEKMQ (reference sequence). There are 15 residues in the CDR3. The J segment lost 1 base and the V segment lost 5 bases, leaving 4 bases of the junction unmatched. The CDR3 DNA is TGTGCCAGCAGCCTCCGACAGGGGGCCAAAAACATTCAGTACTTC. Translation gives CASSLRQGAKNIQYF.

CDR3 bases: TGTGCCAGCAGCCAAGACCCCCTTCTCACGGGGAACACCATATATTTT. It codes for CASSQDPLLTGNTIYF. The J gene is TRBJ1-3, the V gene TRBV4-2; no reliable D call. Germline assignment: CDR1 LGHNA and CDR2 YNFKEQ. Trimming shortened V by 0 bases and J by 7 bases, and 16 bases separated the two germline ends. There are 16 residues in the CDR3.

The chain has TRBV6-2 or TRBV6-3 and TRBJ2-7; D uncertain. The CDR3 has 16 residues. V dropped 0 bases and J dropped 0 bases, with 12 bases sitting between them. Germline V gene sequence: CDR1 MNHEY, CDR2 SVGEGT. The chain's CDR3 is CASSYSRRISSYEQYF. CDR3 DNA: TGTGCCAGCAGTTACTCGAGACGGATTAGCTCCTACGAGCAGTACTTC.

CDR3 protein: CASSLGYNSPLHF. The CDR3 DNA sequence: TGTGCCAGCAGCTTGGGCTATAATTCACCCCTCCACTTT. This sequence joins TRBV11-2 and TRBJ1-6; D gene uncertain. V was clipped by 3 bases and J by 3 bases, with 3 bases between them. The CDR3 loop spans 13 amino acids. Germline CDR1 SGHAT, CDR2 FQNNGV.

This chain links TRBV11-2 with TRBJ2-7, with D perhaps matching TRBD2 (5 bases). The CDR3 totals 13 residues. CDR1 is SGHAT, CDR2 FQNNGV, per germline. Trimming took 4 bases from V and 5 from J, leaving 12 bases between them. CDR3 sequence reads: CASSSQLEDEQYF. The CDR3 DNA is TGTGCCAGCAGCTCGCAACTAGAGGACGAGCAGTACTTC.

The genes are TRBV7-2 and TRBJ2-7, with D perhaps TRBD1 or TRBD2 (5 bases each). From germline, CDR1 is SGHTA and CDR2 FQGNSA. The ends were cut back, 5 bases at V and 0 bases at J, with 11 bases in the middle. The CDR3 is made up of 14 amino acids. CDR3 sequence (DNA): TGTGCCAGCAGCCGGGACGGCGACTCCTACGAGCAGTACTTC. Its translation is CASSRDGDSYEQYF.

This clone has only a few counts. The chain is built from TRBV21-1 and TRBJ1-1. TRBV21-1 is termed a pseudogene. The CDR3 extends over 13 amino acids. Here the CDR3 reads CASSPSGDTEAFF. CDR3 bases: TGTGCCAGCAGCCCCTCGGGGGACACTGAAGCTTTCTTT.

The V gene is TRBV27, the J gene TRBJ2-3, with 7 bases matching TRBD1. The length of the CDR3 is 17 residues. Germline V gene data show CDR1 as MNHEY and CDR2 as SMNVEV (reference sequence). V dropped 0 bases and J dropped 0; count of bases not matched to a gene: 6. The CDR3 DNA follows: TGTGCCAGCAGTTTATCCCATCCGGGACAGAGCACAGATACGCAGTATTTT. Its protein product is CASSLSHPGQSTDTQYF.

The chain recombines TRBV4-2 with TRBJ1-3, with unresolved D. Germline lookup yields CDR1 LGHNA and CDR2 YNFKEQ. With 3 bases removed from V and 0 bases from J, the gap between germline ends came to 6 bases. The CDR3 loop spans 14 amino acids. CDR3 loop: CASSQGSSGNTIYF. The DNA of the CDR3 is TGTGCCAGCAGCCAGGGCAGCTCTGGAAACACCATATATTTT.

The chain recombines TRBV2 with TRBJ1-1; TRBD1 agrees at 7 bases. Germline CDR1 SNHLY, CDR2 FYNNEI. Trimming removed 6 bases from V and 0 bases from J; junction bases left unmatched: 1. This CDR3 is built from 13 residues. This chain's CDR3 is CASRTGMNTEAFF. In DNA form, the CDR3 reads TGTGCCAGCAGGACAGGGATGAACACTGAAGCTTTCTTT. The whole variable domain, filled in from reference TRBV2 and TRBJ1-1, reads EPEVTQTPSHQVTQMGQEVILRCVPISNHLYFYWYRQILGQKVEFLVSFYNNEISEKSEIFDDQFSVERPDGSNFTLKIRSTKLEDSAMYFCASRTGMNTEAFFGQGTRLTVV.

The chain combines TRBV12-3 or TRBV12-4 with TRBJ1-3; D unclear. This CDR3 region has 13 residues. V lost 4 bases and J 8 bases, leaving 12 bases between the germline ends. This CDR3 reads CASSSRLADTIYF. CDR3 DNA: TGTGCCAGCAGTTCCAGGTTGGCGGACACCATATATTTT.

The V call is TRBV14, the J call TRBJ2-1, with 14 bases fitting TRBD2. The trim removed 0 bases at V and 5 bases at J, leaving 12 bases unmatched. Germline V gene lookup returns CDR1 SGHDN and CDR2 FVKESK. The CDR3 contains 20 residues. The CDR3 DNA reads as TGTGCCAGCAGCCAAGATGGACCGGGACTAGCGGGAGTCTACGACAATGAGCAGTTCTTC. It is translated as CASSQDGPGLAGVYDNEQFF.

The chain uses TRBV19 and TRBJ2-1; 14 nucleotides align to TRBD2. Germline V CDR1 and CDR2: LNHDA, SQIVND (reference sequence). V shed 4 bases and J 7 bases; nucleotides not matched to a gene: 6. The CDR3 runs 16 residues. CDR3 DNA sequence: TGTGCCAGTAGTACCTTCGGGACTAGCGGGAGTAATGAGCAGTTCTTC. Translated: CASSTFGTSGSNEQFF.

The rearrangement joins TRBV11-2 to TRBJ1-1; tentatively, D is TRBD1 (6 bases). The CDR3 spans 15 residues. The V end lost 2 bases, the J end lost 4 bases, and 14 bases lay between the germline ends. Germline V CDR1 and CDR2: SGHAT, FQNNGV. The CDR3 DNA reads as TGTGCCAGCAGCTTAAATGGGCGCAGGGGCACTGAAGCTTTCTTT. The encoded protein is CASSLNGRRGTEAFF.

The chain employs TRBV21-1 and TRBJ2-2; TRBD2, the table's D call, lacks a check against the DNA. TRBV21-1 is recorded as a pseudogene. The CDR3 extends over 15 amino acids. CDR3: CASSNPGGGSGELFF. CDR3 DNA sequence: TGTGCCAGCAGCAATCCGGGAGGTGGAAGCGGGGAGCTGTTTTTT.

The gene calls are TRBV30 and TRBJ1-2, with 7 bases aligning to TRBD1. Germline V gene sequence: CDR1 GTSNPN, CDR2 SVGIG (reference sequence). J gave up 6 bases and V 4 bases, and 8 bases lay outside the gene matches. The CDR3 spans 13 residues. The CDR3 here is CAWISYRGNGYTF. CDR3 DNA sequence: TGTGCCTGGATATCTTACAGGGGAAATGGCTACACCTTC.

The V and J genes are TRBV7-2 and TRBJ2-7; no clear D gene. The CDR3 is 14 amino acids. Germline CDR1 and CDR2: SGHTA and FQGNSA. The V end lost 2 bases, the J end lost 3 bases, and 11 bases lay between the germline ends. The CDR3 protein is CASSLYGGNYEQYF. In DNA form, the CDR3 reads TGTGCCAGCAGCTTATACGGCGGAAACTACGAGCAGTACTTC.